The rows below give T cell receptor beta chains drawn from one sample of a study of CD8+CD57+ T cells in acquired aplastic anemia. TCRdb called the reads again in MiXCR, with one record for every CDR3 protein. The data contain tens of thousands of distinct CDR3 sequences, over 35% of them seen just once; the ten biggest clones take up roughly 70%. Sequencing was carried out using sorted CD4+, CD8+, or CD8+CD57+ T cells (not recorded which) from PBMCs. The receptors come from a human donor in good health, serving as a control. CDR3s include the opening cysteine and the closing phenylalanine or tryptophan.

CASSPMASTEAFF,TRBJ1-1,TRBV13
CASRNGAGEQYF,TRBJ2-7,TRBV12-3/TRBV12-4
CSARGGDRQETQYF,TRBJ2-5,TRBV20-1
CASSRQGAYEQYF,TRBJ2-7,TRBV7-8
CASTSRTSGVNEQFF,TRBJ2-1,TRBV13
CATSDRLPGANVLTF,TRBJ2-6,TRBV24-1
CASSPMGAGVNEQFF,TRBJ2-1,TRBV7-3
CASSFNRGSGYGYTF,TRBJ1-2,TRBV7-2
CASSMSGVGEAFF,TRBJ1-1,TRBV19
CASSVGDDYNEQFF,TRBJ2-1,TRBV2
CAWSVTVDTEAFF,TRBJ1-1,TRBV25-1
CASTTGGQPQHF,TRBJ1-5,TRBV27